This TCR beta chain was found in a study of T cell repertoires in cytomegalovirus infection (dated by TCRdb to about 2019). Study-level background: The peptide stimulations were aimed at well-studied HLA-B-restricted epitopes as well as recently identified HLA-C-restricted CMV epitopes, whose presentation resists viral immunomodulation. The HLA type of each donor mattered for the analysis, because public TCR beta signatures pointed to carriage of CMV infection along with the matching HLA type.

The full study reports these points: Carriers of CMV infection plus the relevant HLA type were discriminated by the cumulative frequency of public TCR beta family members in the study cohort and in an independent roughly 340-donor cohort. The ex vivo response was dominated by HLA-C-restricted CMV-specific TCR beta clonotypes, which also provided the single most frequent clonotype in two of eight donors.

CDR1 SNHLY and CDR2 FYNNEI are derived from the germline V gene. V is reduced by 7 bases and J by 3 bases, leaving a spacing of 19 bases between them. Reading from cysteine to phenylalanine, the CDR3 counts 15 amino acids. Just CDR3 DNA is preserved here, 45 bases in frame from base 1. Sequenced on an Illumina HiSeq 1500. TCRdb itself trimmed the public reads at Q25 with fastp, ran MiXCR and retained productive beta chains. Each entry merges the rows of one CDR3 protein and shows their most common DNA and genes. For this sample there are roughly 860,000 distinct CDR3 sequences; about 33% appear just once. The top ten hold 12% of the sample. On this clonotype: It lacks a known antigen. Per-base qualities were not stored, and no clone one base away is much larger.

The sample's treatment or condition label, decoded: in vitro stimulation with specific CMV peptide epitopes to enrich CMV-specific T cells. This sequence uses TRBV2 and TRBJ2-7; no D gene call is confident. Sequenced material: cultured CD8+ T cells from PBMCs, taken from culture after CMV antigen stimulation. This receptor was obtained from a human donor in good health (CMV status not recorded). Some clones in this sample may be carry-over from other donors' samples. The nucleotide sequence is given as TGTGCCAGCAACTCCGAGACATCGGTAGGCTACGAGCAGTACTTC. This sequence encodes CASNSETSVGYEQYF.